A selection of T cell receptor beta chains follows, all from one sample in a study of metastatic and nonmetastatic thyroid tumors. TCRdb reassembled clones from the PCR reads with MiXCR. The sample holds 39,000 or so clones; approximately 51% are singletons and the top ten take approximately 25%. Sequencing input: tumor tissue. The source is a male donor with papillary thyroid cancer or a benign thyroid nodule (not recorded which). Some clones in this sample may be carry-over from other donors' samples. Both conserved end residues are part of each CDR3. D genes are given only for firm matches. Rows give clone size only sometimes, using once, few, many, or a class for an expanded clone.

j_call: TRBJ1-6; clone_size: .; v_call: TRBV30; d_call: .; cdr3_nt: TGTGCCTGGGATGAGTCAGCGAATTCACCCCTCCACTTT; cdr3_aa: CAWDESANSPLHF
j_call: TRBJ2-7; clone_size: .; v_call: TRBV24-1; d_call: TRBD1; cdr3_nt: TGTGCCACCAGTGATTCCGTGGGACAGGGGATCCACGAGCAGTACTTC; cdr3_aa: CATSDSVGQGIHEQYF
j_call: TRBJ2-7; clone_size: .; v_call: TRBV2; d_call: .; cdr3_nt: TGTGCCAGCAGCGGAGGACAGGCGGGGTACGAGCAGTACTTC; cdr3_aa: CASSGGQAGYEQYF
j_call: TRBJ1-4; clone_size: .; v_call: TRBV19; d_call: TRBD1; cdr3_nt: TGTGCCAGTAGGCTATTAACAGGGGGAGGCCGCCGTGATGAAAAACTGTTTTTT; cdr3_aa: CASRLLTGGGRRDEKLFF
j_call: TRBJ2-6; clone_size: once; v_call: TRBV24-1; d_call: .; cdr3_nt: TGTGCCACCAGTGATTTTCCCCGGACCTCTGGGGCCAACGTCCTGACTTTC; cdr3_aa: CATSDFPRTSGANVLTF
j_call: TRBJ1-2; clone_size: once; v_call: TRBV11-2; d_call: TRBD1; cdr3_nt: TGTGCCAGCACCCGGACAGGGGGCCTTGTCTATGGCTACACCTTC; cdr3_aa: CASTRTGGLVYGYTF
j_call: TRBJ2-2; clone_size: .; v_call: TRBV20-1; d_call: .; cdr3_nt: TGCAGTGCTAGGGCCATTGGGGGCAGGTTGACCGGGGAGCTGTTTTTT; cdr3_aa: CSARAIGGRLTGELFF
j_call: TRBJ2-1; clone_size: few; v_call: TRBV12-3/TRBV12-4; d_call: TRBD2; cdr3_nt: TGTGCCAGCAGTTGGATGAGCGGGAGGGCTGTCAATGAGCAGTTCTTC; cdr3_aa: CASSWMSGRAVNEQFF
j_call: TRBJ1-2; clone_size: few; v_call: TRBV15; d_call: .; cdr3_nt: TGTGCCACCAGCAGAGGGACAGAAGCTAACTATGGCTACACCTTC; cdr3_aa: CATSRGTEANYGYTF
j_call: TRBJ1-5; clone_size: .; v_call: TRBV7-2; d_call: .; cdr3_nt: TGTGCCAGCAGCTTAGTGGGGCAGGCGGGCCAGCCCCAGCATTTT; cdr3_aa: CASSLVGQAGQPQHF
j_call: TRBJ1-2; clone_size: .; v_call: TRBV3-1; d_call: .; cdr3_nt: TGTGCCAGCAGCCAAGAGTCGGCCTACACCTTC; cdr3_aa: CASSQESAYTF
j_call: TRBJ2-7; clone_size: many; v_call: TRBV20-1; d_call: .; cdr3_nt: TGCAGTGCTAGAGATTTTCTGCAGAACACCTACGAGCAGTACTTC; cdr3_aa: CSARDFLQNTYEQYF
j_call: TRBJ2-7; clone_size: .; v_call: TRBV28; d_call: TRBD2; cdr3_nt: TGTGCCAGCAGTCCTAGGACTAGGAACTACGAGCAGTACTTC; cdr3_aa: CASSPRTRNYEQYF
j_call: TRBJ1-6; clone_size: few; v_call: TRBV28; d_call: .; cdr3_nt: TGTGCCAGCAGTTTAAGCGGTAGTTGGGTAAAAGGTTCACCCCTCCACTTT; cdr3_aa: CASSLSGSWVKGSPLHF
j_call: TRBJ2-7; clone_size: many; v_call: TRBV30; d_call: .; cdr3_nt: TGTGCCTGGAGCAAGGGACCGGGCCCAGCCTACGAGCAGTACTTC; cdr3_aa: CAWSKGPGPAYEQYF
j_call: TRBJ2-2; clone_size: few; v_call: TRBV24-1; d_call: .; cdr3_nt: TGTGCCACCTACTCCTACAGTACCGGGGAGCTGTTTTTT; cdr3_aa: CATYSYSTGELFF
j_call: TRBJ1-6; clone_size: .; v_call: TRBV18; d_call: .; cdr3_nt: TGTGCCAGCTCACCACAATCTACCGTCTATAATTCACCCCTCCACTTT; cdr3_aa: CASSPQSTVYNSPLHF
j_call: TRBJ2-7; clone_size: few; v_call: TRBV2; d_call: TRBD1; cdr3_nt: TGTGCCAGCAGTAGCCGGGACAGCTACGAGCAGTACTTC; cdr3_aa: CASSSRDSYEQYF
j_call: TRBJ2-7; clone_size: .; v_call: TRBV20-1; d_call: .; cdr3_nt: TGCAGTGCTAGAGGATCGGCTTCCAACGAGCAGTACTTC; cdr3_aa: CSARGSASNEQYF
j_call: TRBJ2-7; clone_size: few; v_call: TRBV19; d_call: .; cdr3_nt: TGTGCCAGTAGTATACCGGCGACGGACTCCTACGAGCAGTACTTC; cdr3_aa: CASSIPATDSYEQYF
j_call: TRBJ2-3; clone_size: .; v_call: TRBV3-1; d_call: TRBD1; cdr3_nt: TGTGCCAGCAGCCAAGATTACGGGACAGGAATCACAGATACGCAGTATTTT; cdr3_aa: CASSQDYGTGITDTQYF
j_call: TRBJ1-1; clone_size: .; v_call: TRBV6-5; d_call: TRBD1; cdr3_nt: TGTGCCAGCAGTTACGACAGGGCCAACATCCTGAACACTGAAGCTTTCTTT; cdr3_aa: CASSYDRANILNTEAFF
j_call: TRBJ1-1; clone_size: .; v_call: TRBV6-5; d_call: .; cdr3_nt: TGTGCCAGCAGTTTGACAGAGATGAACACTGAAGCTTTCTTT; cdr3_aa: CASSLTEMNTEAFF
j_call: TRBJ2-5; clone_size: .; v_call: TRBV28; d_call: .; cdr3_nt: TGTGCCAGCAGTTTGTTAGGGTACGAGACCCAGTACTTC; cdr3_aa: CASSLLGYETQYF
j_call: TRBJ1-5; clone_size: medium-sized; v_call: TRBV28; d_call: .; cdr3_nt: TGTGCCAGCAGTCCCCGTCATAGCAATCAGCCCCAGCATTTT; cdr3_aa: CASSPRHSNQPQHF
j_call: TRBJ2-2; clone_size: few; v_call: TRBV14; d_call: TRBD2; cdr3_nt: TGTGCCAGCAGCCAAGGACTAGCGGGAGTGTTCACCGGGGAGCTGTTTTTT; cdr3_aa: CASSQGLAGVFTGELFF
j_call: TRBJ2-7; clone_size: .; v_call: TRBV11-2; d_call: .; cdr3_nt: TGTGCCAGCAGCTTAGATCGGCGGACCTACGAGCAGTACTTC; cdr3_aa: CASSLDRRTYEQYF
j_call: TRBJ1-2; clone_size: many; v_call: TRBV28; d_call: .; cdr3_nt: TGTGCCAGCAGTTTCGGGGGGGATGGCTACACCTTC; cdr3_aa: CASSFGGDGYTF
j_call: TRBJ1-1; clone_size: .; v_call: TRBV19; d_call: .; cdr3_nt: TGTGCCAGTAGTATTGGGGTGGGAACTGAAGCTTTCTTT; cdr3_aa: CASSIGVGTEAFF
j_call: TRBJ2-2; clone_size: .; v_call: TRBV11-2; d_call: TRBD2; cdr3_nt: TGTGCCAGCAGCTATACTAGCGGACCGAACACCGGGGAGCTGTTTTTT; cdr3_aa: CASSYTSGPNTGELFF
j_call: TRBJ1-1; clone_size: few; v_call: TRBV27; d_call: TRBD1; cdr3_nt: TGTGCCAGCAGGCGAGGACAGGTGGGGAACACTGAAGCTTTCTTT; cdr3_aa: CASRRGQVGNTEAFF
j_call: TRBJ2-3; clone_size: .; v_call: TRBV20-1; d_call: .; cdr3_nt: TGCAGTGCTAGAGTGGTGAGGGGCACAGATACGCAGTATTTT; cdr3_aa: CSARVVRGTDTQYF
j_call: TRBJ1-2; clone_size: .; v_call: TRBV9; d_call: .; cdr3_nt: TGTGCCAGCAGCGTAGGTGACGAGTTCTATGGCTACACCTTC; cdr3_aa: CASSVGDEFYGYTF
j_call: TRBJ2-2; clone_size: few; v_call: TRBV11-3; d_call: .; cdr3_nt: TGTGCCAGCAGCGACTATAGCTCCGGGGAGCTGTTTTTT; cdr3_aa: CASSDYSSGELFF
j_call: TRBJ2-1; clone_size: .; v_call: TRBV20-1; d_call: TRBD2; cdr3_nt: TGCAGTGCTAGAGATATAGCGGGAATAGTGGGGAATGAGCAGTTCTTC; cdr3_aa: CSARDIAGIVGNEQFF
j_call: TRBJ2-7; clone_size: few; v_call: TRBV6-1; d_call: .; cdr3_nt: TGTGCCAGCAGTGAATGGCAGGGGAGCTCCTACGAGCAGTACTTC; cdr3_aa: CASSEWQGSSYEQYF
j_call: TRBJ2-7; clone_size: .; v_call: TRBV5-1; d_call: TRBD2; cdr3_nt: TGCGCCAGCAGCGTGAGTGGACTAGCGGGGTCCTACGAGCAGTACTTC; cdr3_aa: CASSVSGLAGSYEQYF
j_call: TRBJ2-1; clone_size: few; v_call: TRBV12-3/TRBV12-4; d_call: TRBD2; cdr3_nt: TGTGCCAGCAGTTTGGCGGGAGTGGATGAGCAGTTCTTC; cdr3_aa: CASSLAGVDEQFF
j_call: TRBJ2-5; clone_size: medium-sized; v_call: TRBV27; d_call: .; cdr3_nt: TGTGCCAGCAGCCGCCGGGCTGGGCGGGAGACCCAGTACTTC; cdr3_aa: CASSRRAGRETQYF
j_call: TRBJ2-7; clone_size: .; v_call: TRBV28; d_call: .; cdr3_nt: TGTGCCAGCAGTTTTCCTACCGGGCAGGGGCGTGCCTACGAGCAGTACTTC; cdr3_aa: CASSFPTGQGRAYEQYF
j_call: TRBJ1-6; clone_size: few; v_call: TRBV10-3; d_call: TRBD1; cdr3_nt: TGTGCCATCAGGCCAGAACAGGGGGGGAATTCACCCCTCCACTTT; cdr3_aa: CAIRPEQGGNSPLHF
j_call: TRBJ2-7; clone_size: few; v_call: TRBV19; d_call: TRBD1; cdr3_nt: TGTGCCAGTATCGGACAGGGTAACGAGCAGTACTTC; cdr3_aa: CASIGQGNEQYF
j_call: TRBJ2-1; clone_size: .; v_call: TRBV9; d_call: .; cdr3_nt: TGTGCCAGCAGCGTAGCAGACCGGGACACCTACAATGAGCAGTTCTTC; cdr3_aa: CASSVADRDTYNEQFF
j_call: TRBJ2-2; clone_size: few; v_call: TRBV6-5; d_call: TRBD2; cdr3_nt: TGTGCCAGCACCCTATTAGTGGGACTAGCGGGAGGGATCGGGGAGCTGTTTTTT; cdr3_aa: CASTLLVGLAGGIGELFF
j_call: TRBJ2-7; clone_size: .; v_call: TRBV5-1; d_call: TRBD2; cdr3_nt: TGCGCCAGCAGCTCCCTTGATTTTAGCGGGAGGTACGAGCAGTACTTC; cdr3_aa: CASSSLDFSGRYEQYF
j_call: TRBJ2-3; clone_size: .; v_call: TRBV27; d_call: .; cdr3_nt: TGTGCCAGCAGTTTATCCCCCCGGCTAGCTTCATCTGGCACAGATACGCAGTATTTT; cdr3_aa: CASSLSPRLASSGTDTQYF
j_call: TRBJ2-7; clone_size: .; v_call: TRBV7-2; d_call: TRBD1; cdr3_nt: TGTGCCAGCAGCTTACGGGACAGGGACGAGCAGTACTTC; cdr3_aa: CASSLRDRDEQYF
j_call: TRBJ2-3; clone_size: .; v_call: TRBV5-1; d_call: TRBD2; cdr3_nt: TGCGCCAGCAGCTTAGCCGGGAGGACGGATACGCAGTATTTT; cdr3_aa: CASSLAGRTDTQYF
j_call: TRBJ2-7; clone_size: .; v_call: TRBV28; d_call: TRBD2; cdr3_nt: TGTGCAACTTGCGGGAGCGATCAGTACGAGCAGTACTTC; cdr3_aa: CATCGSDQYEQYF
j_call: TRBJ2-7; clone_size: .; v_call: TRBV7-9; d_call: .; cdr3_nt: TGTGCCAGCAGCTATCCGGGCCTTCGTTACTACGAGCAGTACTTC; cdr3_aa: CASSYPGLRYYEQYF
j_call: TRBJ2-7; clone_size: few; v_call: TRBV27; d_call: .; cdr3_nt: TGTGCCAGCAGAGCCCGGGATTTCCCCTACGAGCAGTACTTC; cdr3_aa: CASRARDFPYEQYF
j_call: TRBJ2-1; clone_size: .; v_call: TRBV6-1; d_call: TRBD2; cdr3_nt: TGTGCCAGCAGTGAATTGGTAGCCGGGACTAGACCCACTGAGCAGTTCTTC; cdr3_aa: CASSELVAGTRPTEQFF